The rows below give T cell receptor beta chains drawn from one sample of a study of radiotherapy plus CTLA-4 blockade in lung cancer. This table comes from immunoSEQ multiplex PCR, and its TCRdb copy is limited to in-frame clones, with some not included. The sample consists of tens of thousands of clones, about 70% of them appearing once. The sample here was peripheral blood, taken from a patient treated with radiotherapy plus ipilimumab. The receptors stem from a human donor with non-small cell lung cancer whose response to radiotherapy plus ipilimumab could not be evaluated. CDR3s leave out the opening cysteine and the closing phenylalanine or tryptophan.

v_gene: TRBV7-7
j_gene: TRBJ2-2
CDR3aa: ASSPGLAGVSGELF

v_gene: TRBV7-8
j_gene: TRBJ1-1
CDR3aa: ASSLGGTFVTNTEAF

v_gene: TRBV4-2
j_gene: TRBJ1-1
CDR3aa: ASSQDSTGQLNTEAF

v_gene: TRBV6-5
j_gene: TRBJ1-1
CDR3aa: ASSYFLGADTEAF

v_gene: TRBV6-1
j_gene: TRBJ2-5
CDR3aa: ASSRGQQETQY

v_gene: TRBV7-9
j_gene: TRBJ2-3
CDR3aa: ASSLADGDTDTQY

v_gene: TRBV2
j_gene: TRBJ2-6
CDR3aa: ASYGYSGANVLT

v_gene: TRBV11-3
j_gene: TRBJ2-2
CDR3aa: ASSAQGDTGELF

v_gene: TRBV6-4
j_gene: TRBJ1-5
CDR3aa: ASSDSRHWQPQH

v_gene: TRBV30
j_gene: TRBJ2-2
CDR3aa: AFFIIAPSGSYSTGELF

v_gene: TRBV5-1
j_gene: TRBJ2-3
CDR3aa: ASSLGTFIDTQY

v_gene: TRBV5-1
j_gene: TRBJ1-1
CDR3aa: ASSPGTPARGNTEAF

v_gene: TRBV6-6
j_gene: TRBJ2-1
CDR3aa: ASSPQGSSYNEQF

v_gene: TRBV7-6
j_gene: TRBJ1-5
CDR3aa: ASSLGTGRNQPQH

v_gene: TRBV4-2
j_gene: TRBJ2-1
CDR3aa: ASSQEGAGGPYNEQF

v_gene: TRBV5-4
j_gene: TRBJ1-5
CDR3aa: ASSQQGFSNQPQH

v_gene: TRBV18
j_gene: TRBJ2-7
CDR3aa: ASSQNPLGAYEQY

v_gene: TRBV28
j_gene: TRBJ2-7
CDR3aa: ASSRTSGSYEQY

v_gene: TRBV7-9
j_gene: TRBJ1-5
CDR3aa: ASSLGRGPQH

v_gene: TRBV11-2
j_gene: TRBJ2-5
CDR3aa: ASSLDGLPGETQY

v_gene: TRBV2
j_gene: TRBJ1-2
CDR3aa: ASSRQGTANYGYT

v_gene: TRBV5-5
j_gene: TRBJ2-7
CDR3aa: ASSFFPMSSYEQY

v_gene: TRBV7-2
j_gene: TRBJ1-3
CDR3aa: ASSFRQGSSGNTIY

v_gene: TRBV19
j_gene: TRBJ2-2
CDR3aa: ASSIDSGSYTGELF

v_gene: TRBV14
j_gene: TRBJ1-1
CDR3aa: ASSLILGGSTEAF

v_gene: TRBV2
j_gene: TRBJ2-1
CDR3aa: ASSEREPHYNEQF

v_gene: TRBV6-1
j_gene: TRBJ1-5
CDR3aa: ASSPGQFSVLPQH

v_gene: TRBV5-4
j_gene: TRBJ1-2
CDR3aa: ASSRTQQGGYT

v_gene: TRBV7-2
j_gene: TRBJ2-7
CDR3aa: ASSLRQGHEQY

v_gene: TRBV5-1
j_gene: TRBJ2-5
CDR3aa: ASSSRGNLQETQY

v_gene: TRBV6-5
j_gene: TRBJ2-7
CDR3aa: ASGLTGAAGEQY

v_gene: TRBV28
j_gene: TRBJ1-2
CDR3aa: ASSLAGIGYGYT

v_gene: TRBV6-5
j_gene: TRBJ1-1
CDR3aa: ASSDRRSTEAF

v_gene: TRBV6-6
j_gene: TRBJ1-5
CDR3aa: ASSTSGGQPQH

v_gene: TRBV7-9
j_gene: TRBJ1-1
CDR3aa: ASTMGGNTEAF

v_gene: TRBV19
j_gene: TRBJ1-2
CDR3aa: ASSIDGQNYGYT

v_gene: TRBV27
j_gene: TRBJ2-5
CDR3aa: ASSLRRTVQETQY

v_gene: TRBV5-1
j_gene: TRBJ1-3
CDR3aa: ASSLTGAGNTIY

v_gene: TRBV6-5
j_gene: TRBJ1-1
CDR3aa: ASRRTENTEAF

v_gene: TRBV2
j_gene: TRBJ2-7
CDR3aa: ASRTGGSYEQY

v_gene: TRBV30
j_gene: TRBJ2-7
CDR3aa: AWSTGQGRSEQY

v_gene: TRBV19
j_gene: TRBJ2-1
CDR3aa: ASSIARLERGYNEQF

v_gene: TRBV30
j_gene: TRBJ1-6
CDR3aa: AGRDRGRNSPLH

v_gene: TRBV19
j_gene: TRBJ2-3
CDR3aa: ASSPQGFPPDTQY

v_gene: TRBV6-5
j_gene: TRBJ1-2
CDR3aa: ASSQRQGARYGYT

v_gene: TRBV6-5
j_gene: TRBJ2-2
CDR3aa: AGSYEAGANTGELF

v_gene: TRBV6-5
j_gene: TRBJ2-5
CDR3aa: ASRGQETQY

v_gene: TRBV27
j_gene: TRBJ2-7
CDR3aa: ASSSGQVPSMPFYEQY

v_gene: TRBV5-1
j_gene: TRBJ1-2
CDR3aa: ASSTGDGGTYGYT

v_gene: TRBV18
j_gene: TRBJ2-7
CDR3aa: ASSEGGYEQY

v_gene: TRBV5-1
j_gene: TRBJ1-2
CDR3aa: ASSHTGVGGYT

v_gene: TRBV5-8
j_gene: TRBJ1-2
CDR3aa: ASSLSGGAIYYYGYT

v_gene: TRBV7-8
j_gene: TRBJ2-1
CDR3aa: ASSLDRLAVTGGEQF

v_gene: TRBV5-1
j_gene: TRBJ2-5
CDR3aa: ASSTGTSGRVLGETQY

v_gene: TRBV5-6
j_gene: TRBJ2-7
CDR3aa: ASSLVRGLEY